The rows below give T cell receptor beta chains drawn from one sample of a study of shared clonotypes between healthy human individuals. The assay was immunoSEQ multiplex PCR, and TCRdb's table has in-frame clones only and misses some. The top ten clones hold under 2% of a sample with millions of clones, 85% to 95% of them seen once. The sequenced material came from naive CD8+ T cells from PBMCs. The receptor set was obtained from a man between 18 and 35 years old in good health. Some clones in this sample may be carry-over from other donors' samples. Both conserved end residues are part of each CDR3. Fields, in order: J gene, V gene, clone size, D gene, CDR3 protein, CDR3 DNA. The D gene is left open where the match is weak. The listing skips clone size in some rows; elsewhere it reads once, few, many or a size class.

J gene: TRBJ1-1
V gene: TRBV15
clone size: .
D gene: .
CDR3 protein: CATSRDRVGGNTEAFF
CDR3 DNA: TGTGCCACCAGCAGAGACCGGGTGGGGGGAAACACTGAAGCTTTCTTT

J gene: TRBJ2-1
V gene: TRBV5-6
clone size: .
D gene: TRBD2
CDR3 protein: CASSLGTAGGYNEQFF
CDR3 DNA: TGTGCCAGCAGCTTGGGTACAGCGGGAGGCTACAATGAGCAGTTCTTC

J gene: TRBJ2-2
V gene: TRBV6-1
clone size: .
D gene: .
CDR3 protein: CASSEEDREVRTGELFF
CDR3 DNA: TGTGCCAGCAGTGAAGAAGACAGGGAGGTTAGGACCGGGGAGCTGTTTTTT

J gene: TRBJ2-5
V gene: TRBV7-9
clone size: .
D gene: .
CDR3 protein: CASSLVGAEETQYF
CDR3 DNA: TGTGCCAGCAGCTTAGTTGGGGCGGAAGAGACCCAGTACTTC

J gene: TRBJ2-7
V gene: TRBV10-3
clone size: .
D gene: TRBD2
CDR3 protein: CAISETLPSGAYEQYF
CDR3 DNA: TGTGCCATCAGTGAGACCCTACCTAGCGGAGCCTACGAGCAGTACTTC

J gene: TRBJ1-1
V gene: TRBV5-5
clone size: .
D gene: .
CDR3 protein: CASSFIRSLNTEAFF
CDR3 DNA: TGTGCCAGCAGCTTTATCAGGTCCCTGAACACTGAAGCTTTCTTT

J gene: TRBJ2-3
V gene: TRBV9
clone size: .
D gene: TRBD2
CDR3 protein: CASSVGAGGPDTQYF
CDR3 DNA: TGTGCCAGCAGCGTAGGAGCGGGAGGCCCAGATACGCAGTATTTT

J gene: TRBJ1-1
V gene: TRBV19
clone size: once
D gene: .
CDR3 protein: CASSIYGGGVTEAFF
CDR3 DNA: TGTGCCAGTAGTATATATGGTGGAGGAGTGACTGAAGCTTTCTTT

J gene: TRBJ2-1
V gene: TRBV6-5
clone size: .
D gene: .
CDR3 protein: CASRPASGTEQFF
CDR3 DNA: TGTGCCAGCAGGCCCGCGTCCGGGACAGAGCAGTTCTTC

J gene: TRBJ1-5
V gene: TRBV28
clone size: .
D gene: .
CDR3 protein: CASRETGTRAQHF
CDR3 DNA: TGTGCCAGCAGGGAAACAGGGACTCGGGCCCAGCATTTT

J gene: TRBJ1-4
V gene: TRBV28
clone size: .
D gene: .
CDR3 protein: CASSSDSGQTWGKLFF
CDR3 DNA: TGTGCCAGCAGTTCCGACTCAGGACAAACCTGGGGAAAACTGTTTTTT

J gene: TRBJ1-3
V gene: TRBV19
clone size: .
D gene: .
CDR3 protein: CASSIVGGNSGNTIYF
CDR3 DNA: TGTGCCAGTAGTATCGTCGGCGGGAACTCTGGAAACACCATATATTTT

J gene: TRBJ2-1
V gene: TRBV30
clone size: .
D gene: .
CDR3 protein: CAWSVSRGQPYNEQFF
CDR3 DNA: TGTGCCTGGAGTGTAAGCCGGGGGCAACCTTACAATGAGCAGTTCTTC

J gene: TRBJ1-1
V gene: TRBV5-1
clone size: .
D gene: .
CDR3 protein: CASSLGPTGPAFF
CDR3 DNA: TGCGCCAGCAGCTTGGGGCCCACCGGCCCAGCTTTCTTT

J gene: TRBJ2-3
V gene: TRBV5-8
clone size: .
D gene: TRBD2
CDR3 protein: CASSPPSLAVSTDTQYF
CDR3 DNA: TGTGCCAGCAGCCCCCCGTCGCTAGCGGTGAGCACAGATACGCAGTATTTT

J gene: TRBJ1-5
V gene: TRBV9
clone size: .
D gene: .
CDR3 protein: CASSVGDSNQPQHF
CDR3 DNA: TGTGCCAGCAGCGTAGGAGATAGCAATCAGCCCCAGCATTTT

J gene: TRBJ2-7
V gene: TRBV6-1
clone size: .
D gene: TRBD1
CDR3 protein: CASRTADRASYEQYF
CDR3 DNA: TGTGCCAGCAGAACGGCGGACAGGGCGAGCTACGAGCAGTACTTC

J gene: TRBJ1-2
V gene: TRBV6-5
clone size: .
D gene: TRBD1
CDR3 protein: CASSYDDRAGYTF
CDR3 DNA: TGTGCCAGCAGTTACGACGACAGGGCTGGCTACACCTTC

J gene: TRBJ2-7
V gene: TRBV11-2
clone size: .
D gene: TRBD1
CDR3 protein: CASSPDRGRGYEQYF
CDR3 DNA: TGTGCCAGCAGTCCCGACAGGGGTCGGGGCTACGAGCAGTACTTC

J gene: TRBJ2-3
V gene: TRBV4-2
clone size: .
D gene: .
CDR3 protein: CASSQVAPGQNTDTQYF
CDR3 DNA: TGTGCCAGCAGCCAAGTGGCCCCTGGACAGAACACAGATACGCAGTATTTT

J gene: TRBJ2-2
V gene: TRBV29-1
clone size: .
D gene: .
CDR3 protein: CSVGFLVPGELFF
CDR3 DNA: TGCAGCGTTGGATTTTTGGTCCCCGGGGAGCTGTTTTTT

J gene: TRBJ2-7
V gene: TRBV7-2
clone size: .
D gene: .
CDR3 protein: CASSLGWYEQYF
CDR3 DNA: TGTGCCAGCAGCCTGGGGTGGTACGAGCAGTACTTC

J gene: TRBJ1-3
V gene: TRBV28
clone size: .
D gene: .
CDR3 protein: CASSLLNSGNTIYF
CDR3 DNA: TGTGCCAGCAGCCTACTGAACTCTGGAAACACCATATATTTT

J gene: TRBJ2-7
V gene: TRBV5-1
clone size: .
D gene: .
CDR3 protein: CASSPGQTYEQYF
CDR3 DNA: TGCGCCAGCAGCCCGGGCCAAACCTACGAGCAGTACTTC

J gene: TRBJ2-7
V gene: TRBV5-8
clone size: .
D gene: TRBD2
CDR3 protein: CASVPSGVEVYEQYF
CDR3 DNA: TGTGCCAGCGTCCCAAGCGGGGTTGAGGTTTACGAGCAGTACTTC

J gene: TRBJ2-7
V gene: TRBV27
clone size: .
D gene: TRBD2
CDR3 protein: CASSLRLAGTYEQYF
CDR3 DNA: TGTGCCAGCAGTTTACGACTAGCGGGGACCTACGAGCAGTACTTC

J gene: TRBJ1-1
V gene: TRBV10-3
clone size: few
D gene: .
CDR3 protein: CAISEGRVNTEAFF
CDR3 DNA: TGTGCCATCAGTGAGGGACGGGTGAACACTGAAGCTTTCTTT